This T cell receptor (beta chain) stems from a study of cytomegalovirus exposure and HLA in healthy donors (dated by TCRdb to 2017 to 2019). As for the study more broadly: An earlier analysis of about 560 of the donors reported about 300 Gb of sequence data and 100 million to 120 million unique TCR beta sequences obtained from roughly 170 million T cells. An earlier analysis of roughly 580 of the donors used high-throughput TCR beta sequencing to judge whether each TCR beta V gene segment behaved as functional or pseudogenic. In the later analysis, no new phenotypic data were used to find candidate immune exposures; instead, reliance was placed on TCR beta sequences and their occurrence across donors. High-throughput TCR immunosequencing, statistical association of individual TCRs with disease status, and machine learning were combined to predict cytomegalovirus infection status. The study used immunosequencing to profile the T cell repertoires of under 700 subjects and linked those repertoires to cytomegalovirus serostatus. Roughly 300 gigabases of sequencing data and tens of millions of unique TCR sequences were included in an early release covering around 650 HLA-typed donors. Every discovery cohort repertoire had been produced on one sequencing platform. In a later genetic analysis, genome-wide SNP genotypes for about 55% of the roughly 670 donors were used, and that subset was treated as a discovery cohort. Of the approximately 400 genotyped donors, over 80% were placed in the genetic ancestry cluster associated with self-reported Caucasian donors. In a later analysis, previously published TCR beta repertoires from about 670 donors were re-analyzed and high-resolution HLA genotyping was added so that TCR occurrence patterns could be studied. The study aimed to test whether cataloging public T cell receptors could reveal signatures of past pathogen exposure. Because of strong linkage in the cohort, roughly five DR-DQ haplotypes were treated as single units for association and clustering. Along with the roughly 610-subject first cohort, a separate validation cohort of around 110 different subjects was used. Both class I and class II loci were covered by HLA typing, at four-digit resolution. The number of donors typed differed by locus, with 629-630 for A, B, C, DRB1 and DQB1, over 500 for DQA1, 600 to 610 for DPA1, and 472 for DPB1. Donor age, sex, ethnicity and CMV serostatus were collected together with the repertoire data. Among around 400 genotyped donors of the cohort, an average of around 240,000 unique TCR beta nucleotide sequences was sequenced per donor, of which about 19% were non-productive. Findings and caveats that apply to the study as a whole: In the study, around 160 TCR beta chains were listed as associated with cytomegalovirus. In a later analysis, TCR association rates were found to vary across HLA loci, with the most associated TCRs seen for DRB1 alleles and the fewest for HLA-C alleles. In an earlier analysis of 587 of the donors, most TCR beta V segments appeared in productive rearrangements about 87% or about 30% of the time, broadly matching IMGT annotations. The classifier was reported to diagnose cytomegalovirus status with high specificity and sensitivity in both the original cohort and the validation cohort. A further reported finding was that TCR beta sequences accurately predicted the HLA-A and HLA-B alleles for most subjects in the first cohort. At a false discovery rate of 0.05, a later analysis linked around 15,000 TCR beta sequences to specific HLA alleles. In vitro tests confirmed that three of the cytomegalovirus-associated TCR beta chains recognize cytomegalovirus antigens. When HLA alleles, especially DR and DQ, strongly co-occurred, TCR associations were difficult to assign to individual alleles. Several of the top co-occurrence clusters appeared to be linked to parvovirus B19, influenza, CMV and Epstein-Barr virus, according to a later analysis. Correlated functional status among segregating V segments might reflect linkage disequilibrium, but an unknown experimental factor could not be ruled out. For the cohort, immune exposure information was limited to CMV serostatus. In a later analysis, HLA-associated TCR beta chains were found to be more clonally expanded and to have lower generation probabilities than equally common non-associated chains. Because the 87-base-pair reads could not distinguish some IMGT-functional V segments, including TRBV6-2 and TRBV6-3, those segments were excluded. Most TCR sequences were seen in very few donors, while some public TCRs were found in many individuals. In this cohort, only TCR beta chains were sequenced, and detectable features were limited by the absence of alpha or paired-chain data. In a later genetic analysis, fewer N-insertions in productive TCRs were reported among donors in an Asian-associated ancestry cluster than the 666-donor mean. In a later genetic analysis, a missense DCLRE1C variant was associated with V-gene and J-gene trimming of TCR beta chains, and the association was replicated in an independent cohort. Sequencing depth was assumed to be roughly uniform across donors in the presence/absence analyses, though that assumption may not hold. A group of highly shared sequence variants was considered likely to be a technical artifact of the sequencing pipeline. According to a later analysis, most CMV-associated TCR beta chains appeared to be HLA-restricted, and the HLA associations seemed to be driven largely by CMV exposure. The authors suggested that the approach could potentially be extended to other disease states and immunological phenotypes. Because counts were too low, seventeen rarely observed V segments, including chromosome 9 orphons, were excluded from the earlier analysis of 587 of the donors. Because HLA typing was missing for some donors at each locus, association tests included only the typed subset.

Receptors were amplified or captured by the immunoSEQ multiplex PCR assay. For the multiplex PCR, a mixture combining 60 forward primers for TCR Vbeta segments and 13 reverse primers for TCR Jbeta segments was used. A multiplex PCR assay on genomic DNA amplified the CDR3 region of rearranged TCR beta genes. The amplified TCR beta libraries were sequenced on the Illumina HiSeq System as 87-base-pair reads. In the authors' own workflow: In a later analysis, some 80 million unique TCR beta chains were counted across the roughly 670 repertoires, and around 10 million of these chains were shared by at least two donors. Raw reads were error-corrected and collapsed into unique sequences by a nearest-neighbor algorithm in which closely related sequences were merged to remove PCR and sequencing errors. V, D and J gene segments were assigned by aligning CDR3 sequences to IMGT reference sequences. Each retained sequence needed at least a six-nucleotide match to both a V gene segment and a J gene segment. A rearrangement was called productive if the CDR3 had no stop codons and remained in frame with V and J, and every other rearrangement was called non-productive. CDR3 was defined by IMGT convention, running from the second conserved V-encoded cysteine to the conserved J-encoded phenylalanine. The earlier analysis of 587 of the donors excluded any sequence lacking an unambiguous match to a single V gene segment. An earlier analysis of a few hundred of the donors classified V segments as functional when productive rearrangements were above 56.7% and as segregating when the standard deviation between donors was above 5%. To diagnose cytomegalovirus status from the catalog of TCR beta chain sequences, a statistical classification framework was built. In a later analysis, V and J genes were assigned by comparing TCR nucleotide sequences against IMGT/GENE-DB human TR gene sequences. A later analysis assigned CDR3 sequences and most-parsimonious VDJ recombination scenarios with the TCRdist pipeline. In a later analysis, each TCR beta chain was defined by its CDR3 amino acid sequence together with its V-gene family, and reads without a unique V-gene family were excluded. As a way to deal with suspected cross-contamination and a sequencing artifact, a later analysis dropped over 550 nucleotide sequences that were highly shared and had low generation probability. A later analysis calculated a clonal expansion index for each public chain from normalized within-repertoire ranks of inferred template counts. Generation probabilities in a later analysis came from a VDJ recombination model fitted to out-of-frame rearrangements, and those results were checked against IGoR. A later analysis scored TCR-TCR, TCR-HLA and TCR-CMV co-occurrence with hypergeometric tests, applying a repertoire-size bias correction to TCR pairs. False discovery rates were estimated in a later analysis by permuting HLA or CMV assignments 20 times. In a later analysis, co-occurring TCRs were grouped using DBSCAN, with TCRdist sequence similarity added in when clustering inside HLA-allele-positive subsets. Co-occurrence clustering excluded repertoires with fewer than 30,000 or more than 120,000 public chains, plus five with anomalous nucleotide sharing. Imported from immuneACCESS, the table was reduced by TCRdb to in-frame sequences with V and J called. These copies leave out some clones; in studies compared against another copy, an unresolved V gene accounts for under half, and the cause of the remainder is not known. V and J calls plus clone size are reproduced from that table; the DNA served to infer D and trimming. This sample has over 150,000 clones in its table, and about three quarters of those were observed once. 1.4% to 1.5% of the sample rests with the top ten.

The cohort comprised several hundred healthy bone marrow donors. At the time of sampling, all cohort members were nominally healthy, though unrecorded immune exposures were likely present. The donor was CMV seropositive and belonged to the group of 250 to 300 seropositive cohort members. A peripheral blood sample was provided by each donor, and peripheral blood mononuclear cells were used for TCR beta sequencing. Genomic DNA extraction from the blood cell samples was performed with the Qiagen DNeasy Blood Extraction Kit. Remarks on this clone: What antigen it recognizes has not been identified. There are no base qualities to consult, and no much larger clone falls within one base.

The V end loses 6 bases and the J end loses 2 bases, and a stretch of 8 bases separates them. Taken from cysteine to phenylalanine, the CDR3 has 14 residues. The entry retains the CDR3 DNA only, 42 bases that are in frame from base 1. The germline V gene specifies MRHNA as CDR1 and SNTAGT as CDR2. The TCR originated in a woman aged 30 to 39 in good health and CMV-seropositive. Here the chain combines TRBV6-4 and TRBJ2-6, and possibly TRBD2, on 6 matching bases. Sequencing was done on a sample of PBMCs. The DNA sequence is TGTGCCAGCAGGGAGGGGCCTGGGGCCAACGTCCTGACTTTC. It translates to CASREGPGANVLTF.